These T cell receptor beta chains were read from a single sample in a study of beta chain features in type 1 diabetes. Data came from immunoSEQ multiplex PCR; TCRdb stores just in-frame clones and leaves some out. The sample includes around 250,000 clones, about 25% seen only once; the top ten take roughly 4%. The sequenced sample was central memory CD4+ T cells from blood. These receptors originate from a man younger than 45 in good health. The conserved cysteine and the conserved F or W are not part of the CDR3 here. D genes are given only for firm matches.

>NA|TRBJ2-3|TRBV7-9
ASSFRGADTQY
>NA|TRBJ1-2|TRBV30
AWGTGGYT
>TRBD1|TRBJ2-3|TRBV7-9
ASSSTDRGTDTQY
>NA|TRBJ2-2|TRBV7-6
ASSLGGSPPAGELF
>TRBD1|TRBJ2-6|TRBV30
ASGQKGLSGANVLT
>TRBD1|TRBJ2-2|TRBV19
ASSILLGQGNTGELF
>NA|TRBJ2-7|TRBV29-1
SVTEGPEQY
>NA|TRBJ1-1|TRBV30
AGGRNTEAF
>NA|TRBJ2-6|TRBV5-1
ASSSSSGANVLT
>NA|TRBJ1-1|TRBV18
ASSPKGNTEAF
>NA|TRBJ1-3|TRBV6-5
ASGSPAAAGNTIY
>NA|TRBJ2-7|TRBV30
AWRISGSPYEQY
>TRBD1|TRBJ2-4|TRBV4-1
ASSQDMTGGAKNIQY
>NA|TRBJ2-3|TRBV7-9
ASSRLGQPTDTQY
>TRBD1|TRBJ2-1|TRBV7-9
ASSFGQASLPPNEQF
>NA|TRBJ1-1|TRBV2
ASSEAGTQAF
>NA|TRBJ2-5|TRBV30
AWTAMGETQY
>TRBD1|TRBJ1-5|TRBV28
ASSQRDRTTRPQH
>NA|TRBJ1-1|TRBV5-4
ASSLGTNTEAF
>NA|TRBJ1-6|TRBV6-1
ASSEAFQGRPLH
>NA|TRBJ2-7|TRBV28
ASSLIRTGEQY
>TRBD1|TRBJ2-1|TRBV29-1
SVEDGLGDREF
>TRBD2|TRBJ2-5|TRBV7-2
ASSLGLAGGPSETQY
>TRBD1|TRBJ2-3|TRBV29-1
SVGDRVSTDTQY
>NA|TRBJ1-1|TRBV12-5
ASGRSNTEAF
>TRBD1|TRBJ2-1|TRBV5-1
ASSPGTGEFNEQF
>NA|TRBJ2-2|TRBV5-1
ASSPDGNTGELF
>NA|TRBJ2-1|TRBV30
AWTGLSNEQF
>TRBD1|TRBJ2-1|TRBV13
ASSLETGTGGLEQF
>TRBD1|TRBJ1-5|TRBV5-6
ASSTGGGQPQH
>NA|TRBJ1-3|TRBV30
AWSARLNTIY
>TRBD1|TRBJ2-7|TRBV19
ASSILDRGNEQY
>NA|TRBJ2-3|TRBV9
ASSGLPFTDTQY
>NA|TRBJ2-1|TRBV5-1
ASSLGSTTLGYNEQF
>NA|TRBJ1-6|TRBV6-5
ASSYSFTGQIQPLH
>NA|TRBJ2-3|TRBV9
ASSVQQGLTDTQY
>TRBD1|TRBJ1-2|TRBV11-2
ASSLLTGQGNYGYT
>NA|TRBJ2-5|TRBV9
ASSVRGTPEETQY
>TRBD2|TRBJ2-2|TRBV7-8
ASSSSGLAGITGELF
>TRBD2|TRBJ2-1|TRBV6-5
ASSYSALAGANEQF
>TRBD1|TRBJ2-1|TRBV10-3
ATNDIQGAPNEQF
>NA|TRBJ1-1|TRBV25-1
ASSDGRFSEAF
>TRBD2|TRBJ2-3|TRBV10-2
ASSDTGLSTDTQY
>NA|TRBJ2-3|TRBV7-2
AIREGWGTDTQY
>NA|TRBJ2-7|TRBV6-5
ASSYSPARTYEQY
>TRBD2|TRBJ2-1|TRBV11-3
ASSQGGGNEQF
>NA|TRBJ2-6|TRBV2
ASSPDSSGANVLT
>NA|TRBJ1-2|TRBV29-1
SVPSTDNYGYT
>TRBD2|TRBJ2-1|TRBV7-2
ASSLVPAGGRSNEQF
>NA|TRBJ2-7|TRBV27
ASSPTPTRLRPEQY
>TRBD1|TRBJ1-1|TRBV7-9
ASSSTGVTEAF